The rows below give T cell receptor beta chains drawn from one sample of a study of blood T cell repertoires in COVID-19. Libraries were prepared by immunoSEQ multiplex PCR; TCRdb keeps only in-frame clonotypes and omits some of them. This sample has roughly 140,000 clones; approximately 92% occur once, and the top ten carry roughly 15%. Sequencing input: peripheral blood. These receptors originate from a woman aged 40 to 50 with acute or convalescent COVID-19. The CDR3 runs from the conserved cysteine through the conserved F or W. The D gene is left open where the match is weak. Part of the rows lack a size; the others show once, few, many or a class for expanded clones.

j_call: TRBJ1-6; cdr3_length: 13; clone_size: .; d_call: .; v_call: TRBV5-1; cdr3_aa: CASTAGSNSPLHF; cdr3_nt: TGCGCCAGCACCGCGGGCAGTAATTCACCCCTCCACTTT
j_call: TRBJ1-2; cdr3_length: 11; clone_size: .; d_call: .; v_call: TRBV28; cdr3_aa: CASMKLYGYTF; cdr3_nt: TGTGCCAGCATGAAGCTCTATGGCTACACCTTC
j_call: TRBJ2-7; cdr3_length: 17; clone_size: .; d_call: .; v_call: TRBV13; cdr3_aa: CASSSLGQGLTVYEQYF; cdr3_nt: TGTGCCAGCAGCTCACTCGGGCAGGGGTTGACGGTCTACGAGCAGTACTTC
j_call: TRBJ2-3; cdr3_length: 18; clone_size: .; d_call: .; v_call: TRBV7-2; cdr3_aa: CASRGGSAGPCSTDTQYF; cdr3_nt: TGTGCCAGCAGGGGAGGTTCGGCCGGGCCTTGTAGCACAGATACGCAGTATTTT
j_call: TRBJ1-1; cdr3_length: 14; clone_size: .; d_call: .; v_call: TRBV28; cdr3_aa: CASSFGGAGTEAFF; cdr3_nt: TGTGCCAGCAGTTTCGGGGGGGCTGGCACTGAAGCTTTCTTT
j_call: TRBJ2-2; cdr3_length: 16; clone_size: .; d_call: TRBD1; v_call: TRBV7-2; cdr3_aa: CASSLVGTGNTGELFF; cdr3_nt: TGTGCCAGCAGCTTAGTCGGGACAGGGAACACCGGGGAGCTGTTTTTT
j_call: TRBJ1-2; cdr3_length: 17; clone_size: .; d_call: TRBD1; v_call: TRBV5-1; cdr3_aa: CASSLGQGGLPSYGYTF; cdr3_nt: TGCGCCAGCAGCTTGGGACAGGGAGGTCTTCCCTCTTATGGCTACACCTTC
j_call: TRBJ2-2; cdr3_length: 16; clone_size: .; d_call: TRBD2; v_call: TRBV7-2; cdr3_aa: CASSSNAGVNTGELFF; cdr3_nt: TGTGCCAGCAGCTCCAACGCGGGGGTGAACACCGGGGAGCTGTTTTTT
j_call: TRBJ1-1; cdr3_length: 16; clone_size: once; d_call: TRBD1; v_call: TRBV5-1; cdr3_aa: CASSRDPGQGNTEAFF; cdr3_nt: TGCGCCAGCAGCCGCGATCCGGGACAGGGGAACACTGAAGCTTTCTTT
j_call: TRBJ2-5; cdr3_length: 14; clone_size: .; d_call: TRBD1; v_call: TRBV6-5; cdr3_aa: CASSYGTVQETQYF; cdr3_nt: TGTGCCAGCAGTTACGGGACAGTCCAAGAGACCCAGTACTTC
j_call: TRBJ1-5; cdr3_length: 15; clone_size: .; d_call: .; v_call: TRBV7-8; cdr3_aa: CASSLAGGGNQPQHF; cdr3_nt: TGTGCCAGCAGCTTAGCCGGGGGAGGCAATCAGCCCCAGCATTTT
j_call: TRBJ2-1; cdr3_length: 16; clone_size: .; d_call: TRBD2; v_call: TRBV5-1; cdr3_aa: CASSSLTSGAYNEQFF; cdr3_nt: TGCGCCAGCAGCTCCCTCACTAGCGGGGCCTACAATGAGCAGTTCTTC
j_call: TRBJ2-7; cdr3_length: 15; clone_size: .; d_call: TRBD2; v_call: TRBV5-1; cdr3_aa: CASSLMGLASYEQYF; cdr3_nt: TGCGCCAGCAGTTTAATGGGACTAGCCTCCTACGAGCAGTACTTC
j_call: TRBJ2-7; cdr3_length: 13; clone_size: .; d_call: .; v_call: TRBV5-1; cdr3_aa: CASSFTTSYEQYF; cdr3_nt: TGCGCCAGCAGCTTTACTACCTCCTACGAGCAGTACTTC
j_call: TRBJ1-2; cdr3_length: 13; clone_size: .; d_call: TRBD1; v_call: TRBV19; cdr3_aa: CASTEDRLGGYTF; cdr3_nt: TGTGCCAGTACCGAGGACAGGTTGGGCGGCTACACCTTC
j_call: TRBJ1-5; cdr3_length: 14; clone_size: .; d_call: .; v_call: TRBV29-1; cdr3_aa: CSVAYRNSNQPQHF; cdr3_nt: TGCAGCGTTGCGTACAGAAATAGCAATCAGCCCCAGCATTTT
j_call: TRBJ2-7; cdr3_length: 14; clone_size: .; d_call: .; v_call: TRBV24-1; cdr3_aa: CATSPKGVGYEQYF; cdr3_nt: TGTGCCACCAGCCCTAAAGGGGTGGGCTACGAGCAGTACTTC
j_call: TRBJ2-7; cdr3_length: 12; clone_size: .; d_call: .; v_call: TRBV12-3/TRBV12-4; cdr3_aa: CASSFGSYEQYF; cdr3_nt: TGTGCCAGCAGTTTTGGCAGCTACGAGCAGTACTTC
j_call: TRBJ1-2; cdr3_length: 13; clone_size: few; d_call: .; v_call: TRBV5-1; cdr3_aa: CASSLDVSYGYTF; cdr3_nt: TGCGCCAGCAGCTTGGACGTGAGCTATGGCTACACCTTC
j_call: TRBJ2-7; cdr3_length: 14; clone_size: .; d_call: .; v_call: TRBV19; cdr3_aa: CASRRDRLSYEQYF; cdr3_nt: TGTGCCAGTAGAAGAGACAGGCTCTCCTACGAGCAGTACTTC
j_call: TRBJ1-4; cdr3_length: 16; clone_size: .; d_call: .; v_call: TRBV5-6; cdr3_aa: CASSLFPGATNEKLFF; cdr3_nt: TGTGCCAGCAGCTTGTTCCCGGGAGCAACTAATGAAAAACTGTTTTTT
j_call: TRBJ2-3; cdr3_length: 16; clone_size: .; d_call: TRBD2; v_call: TRBV27; cdr3_aa: CASSLIGGGTTDTQYF; cdr3_nt: TGTGCCAGCAGTTTAATCGGCGGGGGGACAACAGATACGCAGTATTTT
j_call: TRBJ2-2; cdr3_length: 16; clone_size: .; d_call: TRBD1; v_call: TRBV5-4; cdr3_aa: CASSASGQGVAGELFF; cdr3_nt: TGTGCCAGCAGCGCGTCCGGACAGGGTGTCGCCGGGGAGCTGTTTTTT
j_call: TRBJ1-1; cdr3_length: 13; clone_size: .; d_call: .; v_call: TRBV10-1; cdr3_aa: CASSAGLNTEAFF; cdr3_nt: TGCGCCAGCAGCGCAGGGTTAAACACTGAAGCTTTCTTT
j_call: TRBJ1-2; cdr3_length: 15; clone_size: .; d_call: .; v_call: TRBV5-6; cdr3_aa: CASSFRTDINYGYTF; cdr3_nt: TGTGCCAGCAGCTTCCGGACAGACATCAACTATGGCTACACCTTC
j_call: TRBJ2-3; cdr3_length: 16; clone_size: .; d_call: TRBD2; v_call: TRBV5-8; cdr3_aa: CASSLDSGGAIDTQYF; cdr3_nt: TGTGCCAGCAGCTTGGATAGCGGGGGGGCTATAGATACGCAGTATTTT
j_call: TRBJ1-2; cdr3_length: 14; clone_size: .; d_call: .; v_call: TRBV6-5; cdr3_aa: CASSYNVGDYGYTF; cdr3_nt: TGTGCCAGCAGTTACAACGTGGGCGATTATGGCTACACCTTC
j_call: TRBJ2-1; cdr3_length: 18; clone_size: .; d_call: TRBD2; v_call: TRBV6-1; cdr3_aa: CASSEFPSGNGQDNEQFF; cdr3_nt: TGTGCCAGCAGTGAATTTCCTAGCGGGAACGGGCAAGACAATGAGCAGTTCTTC
j_call: TRBJ1-2; cdr3_length: 16; clone_size: .; d_call: .; v_call: TRBV9; cdr3_aa: CASSVAARAGSPGYTF; cdr3_nt: TGTGCCAGCAGCGTAGCGGCTCGTGCAGGCTCCCCTGGCTACACCTTC
j_call: TRBJ2-5; cdr3_length: 14; clone_size: .; d_call: .; v_call: TRBV5-5; cdr3_aa: CASSGAAYPEAQYF; cdr3_nt: TGTGCCAGCAGCGGGGCAGCCTACCCTGAGGCCCAGTACTTC
j_call: TRBJ1-4; cdr3_length: 15; clone_size: .; d_call: .; v_call: TRBV28; cdr3_aa: CATEILQGRGEKLFF; cdr3_nt: TGTGCCACCGAAATTCTTCAGGGGCGAGGTGAAAAACTGTTTTTT